This T cell receptor beta chain was identified during a study of blood T cell repertoires in COVID-19. In the study overall: PBMCs, B-cell-depleted T cells, or T cells were the source of the cDNA or gDNA that made up the material.

Per the original data handling: Amplification of reference gene primers provided the estimated nucleated cell counts. This table comes from immunoSEQ multiplex PCR, and its TCRdb copy is limited to in-frame clones, with some not included. D and trimming were read from the DNA, whereas the V and J calls and clone size are those reported in that table. The sample contains about 150,000 clones, around 74% of which appear only once. V lost 0 bases and J 7 bases, leaving 10 bases between the germline ends. The CDR3 runs to 13 residues. Germline lookup yields CDR1 SGHRS and CDR2 YFSETQ. The chain combines TRBV5-1 with TRBJ1-2, with D possibly matching TRBD1 (6 bases). The receptor was isolated from a woman of 80 years or more with acute or convalescent COVID-19. Sequences were obtained from peripheral blood. This chain's CDR3 is CASSLDRARGYTF. The CDR3 DNA reads as TGCGCCAGCAGCTTGGACAGGGCACGTGGCTACACCTTC.